This is a list of T cell receptor beta chains from one sample in a study of blood T cell repertoires in COVID-19. TCRdb's copy holds only in-frame clones and misses some; the assay was immunoSEQ multiplex PCR. This sample has 120,000 or so clones, with approximately 83% found just once. Sequenced material: peripheral blood. Receptor source: a man aged 55 to 70 with acute or convalescent COVID-19. The conserved cysteine and the conserved F or W are not part of the CDR3 here.

TRBV11-3	TRBJ1-1	ASSPGGGRGTEAF
TRBV19	TRBJ2-1	ASKWSGRNEQF
TRBV10-3	TRBJ1-2	AIEGVDGYT
TRBV11-2	TRBJ1-1	ASSLQTGGRTEAF
TRBV19	TRBJ2-1	ASSEAGTSGSYEQF
TRBV19	TRBJ1-1	ASSPRGRDTEAF
TRBV28	TRBJ1-5	ASGEVIKFGQPQH
TRBV28	TRBJ2-4	ASSTQETWDIQY
TRBV28	TRBJ2-1	ASLHTKIAGLNNEQF
TRBV28	TRBJ1-2	ASVPSEKLNYGYT
TRBV2	TRBJ1-2	ASRDRANYGYT
TRBV7-2	TRBJ1-2	ASSFGQGWDYGYT